This is a list of T cell receptor beta chains from one sample in a study of early T cells in non-severe SARS-CoV-2 infection. From the 5' RACE reads, TCRdb called clonotypes with MiXCR, one entry per CDR3 protein. The data contain about 27,000 distinct CDR3 sequences, more than 4.5% of them singletons. Sequencing was performed on whole blood. These receptor sequences come from an adult who was a healthcare worker with PCR-confirmed SARS-CoV-2 infection or an uninfected control (not recorded which). Both conserved end residues are part of each CDR3. A D gene is named only where the DNA matches it firmly. Expanded clones are given a class, and other clones once, few, many or no size at all.

TRBD1	many	TRBJ1-1	15	TRBV2	CASRPAGTGNTEAFF	TGTGCCAGCAGGCCTGCCGGGACAGGGAACACTGAAGCTTTCTTT
TRBD1	NA	TRBJ2-2	15	TRBV7-2	CASSYYRGATGELFF	TGTGCCAGCAGCTATTACAGGGGGGCAACCGGGGAGCTGTTTTTT
TRBD2	many	TRBJ2-7	17	TRBV5-1	CASSLAERLAGVYEQYF	TGCGCCAGCAGCTTAGCAGAGCGACTAGCGGGAGTGTACGAGCAGTACTTC
NA	many	TRBJ2-7	13	TRBV12-3/TRBV12-4	CASSRGTRYEQYF	TGTGCCAGCAGCCGTGGGACGCGCTACGAGCAGTACTTC
NA	many	TRBJ2-5	14	TRBV11-3	CASSLDGTQKTQYF	TGTGCCAGCAGCTTAGACGGGACCCAGAAGACCCAGTACTTC
NA	many	TRBJ2-1	19	TRBV27	CASSPRFISGTTTNNEQFF	TGTGCCAGCAGTCCCAGATTTATTAGCGGCACAACGACGAACAATGAGCAGTTCTTC
TRBD2	many	TRBJ2-7	13	TRBV20-1	CSAPSGRTYEQYF	TGCAGTGCCCCTAGCGGGAGGACCTACGAGCAGTACTTC
TRBD2	many	TRBJ2-3	18	TRBV6-2/TRBV6-3	CASSYSLAGGRDTDTQYF	TGTGCCAGCAGTTACTCCCTAGCGGGGGGCCGGGACACAGATACGCAGTATTTT
NA	many	TRBJ2-1	16	TRBV11-2	CASSLVKRDSYNEQFF	TGTGCCAGCAGCTTAGTTAAAAGAGATTCCTACAATGAGCAGTTCTTC
TRBD2	NA	TRBJ2-7	14	TRBV2	CASTTSGSSYEQYF	TGTGCCAGCACAACTAGCGGGAGTTCCTACGAGCAGTACTTC
NA	many	TRBJ2-2	17	TRBV6-2/TRBV6-3	CASSPGPGRGNTGELFF	TGTGCCAGCAGTCCCGGTCCGGGGCGGGGGAACACCGGGGAGCTGTTTTTT
TRBD1	many	TRBJ1-1	14	TRBV6-5	CASSPTGRRTEAFF	TGTGCCAGCAGTCCGACAGGGAGGCGCACTGAAGCTTTCTTT
NA	NA	TRBJ1-2	12	TRBV7-2	CASSPEGLGYTF	TGTGCCAGCAGCCCTGAAGGGCTGGGCTACACCTTC
NA	many	TRBJ2-3	14	TRBV27	CASSLEPGRHTQYF	TGTGCCAGCAGTTTAGAGCCCGGCAGGCATACGCAGTATTTT
TRBD2	NA	TRBJ2-7	14	TRBV28	CASRSSGGTYEQYF	TGTGCCAGCAGATCTAGCGGGGGAACTTACGAGCAGTACTTC
TRBD1	NA	TRBJ2-5	13	TRBV29-1	CSVDRQGEGTQYF	TGCAGCGTTGATCGACAGGGTGAAGGGACCCAGTACTTC
NA	few	TRBJ2-1	19	TRBV28	CASSPPFPGTEATYNEQFF	TGTGCCAGCAGTCCCCCCTTTCCCGGGACTGAGGCAACCTACAATGAGCAGTTCTTC
TRBD2	many	TRBJ2-1	16	TRBV27	CASSLRLAGAYNEQFF	TGTGCCAGCAGTCTCAGACTAGCGGGGGCCTACAATGAGCAGTTCTTC
TRBD2	few	TRBJ2-1	15	TRBV5-1	CASSWGLADNNEQFF	TGCGCCAGCAGCTGGGGACTAGCGGACAACAATGAGCAGTTCTTC
NA	many	TRBJ2-7	14	TRBV6-6	CASSYDWGAYEQYF	TGTGCCAGCAGTTACGATTGGGGGGCTTACGAGCAGTACTTC
TRBD1	many	TRBJ1-2	17	TRBV25-1	CASSDSPGQSANYGYTF	TGTGCCAGCAGTGATTCACCGGGACAGAGTGCTAACTATGGCTACACCTTC
TRBD1	many	TRBJ2-1	15	TRBV11-2	CASSRSGTGFNEQFF	TGTGCCAGCAGCCGGAGCGGGACAGGGTTCAATGAGCAGTTCTTC
NA	many	TRBJ2-7	11	TRBV20-1	CSARQGSEQYF	TGCAGTGCTAGACAGGGTTCCGAGCAGTACTTC